This T cell receptor (beta chain) was recorded in a study of T cells in Graves' hyperthyroidism and ophthalmopathy. Losses at the gene ends were 5 bases for V and 7 bases for J; bases not matched to a gene: 8. Looked up from germline, CDR1 is SGHTA and CDR2 is FQGNSA. The CDR3 is 15 residues long. This clonotype has at least ten counts. 10 ml fresh peripheral blood yielded the PBMCs. Amplification targeted TCR beta CDR3 regions from RNA transcripts. First-round RT-PCR targeting the TCR CDR3 was performed with the HTBI primer set. TCRdb re-called the multiplex PCR reads through MiXCR, storing one row per CDR3 protein. The table records hundreds of thousands of distinct CDR3 sequences, under 20% of them present only once.

J is TRBJ1-5 and V is TRBV7-2, with 10 bases fitting TRBD1. The sequence derives from a woman in her 50s with Graves' hyperthyroidism that later progressed to Graves' ophthalmopathy. The sample taken for sequencing was blood. The CDR3 is CASSQDRGRGQPQHF. The DNA of the CDR3 is TGTGCCAGCAGCCAAGACAGGGGGCGCGGACAGCCCCAGCATTTT.